This T cell receptor (beta chain) is from a study of Ad26.COV2.S vaccination and SARS-CoV-2 variants. Study details: Once or twice, 56 days apart, Ad26.COV2.S was delivered intramuscularly.

The treatment was: about 20 received Ad26.COV2.S at low or high dose, single or two shots; several received placebo; per-sample allocation not given. It was on day 63 after the first vaccine or placebo injection that samples were taken. This clone was detected only once. Germline values: CDR1 KGHSH, CDR2 LQKENI. The trim removed 2 bases at V and 4 bases at J, leaving 12 bases unmatched. The CDR3 has 18 residues. Clones were read by immunoSEQ multiplex PCR, and TCRdb kept only the in-frame ones, dropping some. The repertoire holds some 340,000 clones, 85% to 90% seen once, with more than 1.5% in the top ten.

The material sequenced was peripheral blood, taken in a trial of Ad26.COV2.S vaccine versus placebo. The receptor's source is a person aged 18-60 years who received the Ad26.COV2.S COVID-19 vaccine or a placebo. The genes are TRBV18 and TRBJ1-2; 11 bases fit TRBD1. The chain's CDR3 is CASSPYTQSGTGGYGYTF. DNA for the CDR3: TGTGCCAGCTCACCATATACACAATCCGGGACAGGGGGCTATGGCTACACCTTC.